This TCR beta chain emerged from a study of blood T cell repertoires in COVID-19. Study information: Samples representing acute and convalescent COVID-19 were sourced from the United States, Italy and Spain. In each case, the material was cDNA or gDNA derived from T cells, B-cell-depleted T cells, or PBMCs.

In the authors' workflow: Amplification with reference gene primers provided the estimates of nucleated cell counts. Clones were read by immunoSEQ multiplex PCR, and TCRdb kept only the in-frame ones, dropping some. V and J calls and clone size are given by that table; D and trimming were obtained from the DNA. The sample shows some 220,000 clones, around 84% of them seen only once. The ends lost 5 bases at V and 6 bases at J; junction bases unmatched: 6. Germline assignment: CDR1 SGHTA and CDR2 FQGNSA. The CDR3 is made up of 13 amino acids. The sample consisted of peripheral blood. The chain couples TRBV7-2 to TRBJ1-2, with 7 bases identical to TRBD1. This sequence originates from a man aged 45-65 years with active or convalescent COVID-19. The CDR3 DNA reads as TGTGCCAGCAGCCCACAGGGGTGGGATGGCTACACCTTC. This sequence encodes CASSPQGWDGYTF.